This T cell receptor beta chain emerged from a study of shared clonotypes between healthy human individuals. Here immunoSEQ multiplex PCR was the method, and the copy in TCRdb shows in-frame clones only, minus some. The sample has millions of clones, around 95% seen once. Trimming stripped 4 bases from V and 2 bases from J, with 12 bases between. CDR1 and CDR2 from the germline V gene are SGHAT and FQNNGV. The length of the CDR3 is 14 residues. The rearrangement joins TRBV11-2 to TRBJ2-7; D not certain. The receptor's source is a man aged 18 to 29 in good health. Sequencing was carried out using naive CD4+ T cells sorted from blood. As for subset: CD45RA+ positively selected. The CDR3 DNA reads as TGTGCCAGCAGCTATACCGACGGAACCTACGAGCAGTACTTC. It specifies CASSYTDGTYEQYF.